A single sample is the source of the 9 T cell receptor beta chains below, sequenced in a study of glioma-infiltrating T cells. The iRepertoire nested amplicon-rescue multiplex PCR amplified TCR alpha and beta CDR3s from RNA. TCRdb recomputed calls from the multiplex PCR reads with MiXCR, one row per CDR3 protein. Of about 380,000 distinct CDR3 sequences listed, roughly two fifths are singletons. Sequenced input: glioma tissue, nonneoplastic brain tissue, or PBMCs (not recorded which). These receptors originate from a human donor with low-grade glioma or glioblastoma, undergoing nonglioma brain surgery, or in good health (not recorded which).

The chain uses TRBV19 and TRBJ2-6, with 14 positions matching TRBD2. Germline V CDR1 and CDR2: LNHDA, SQIVND (reference sequence). CDR3 length equals 18 residues. With V trimmed by 5 bases and J by 5 bases, 8 bases remained unmatched. In DNA, the CDR3 is TGTGCCAGTAGTCGACTAGCGGGAGGGTTCTCGCGGGCCAACGTCCTGACTTTC. It specifies CASSRLAGGFSRANVLTF.

The J gene is TRBJ1-1, the V gene TRBV5-1; tentatively, D is TRBD1 (6 bases). The ends were cut back, 3 bases at V and 1 base at J, with 13 bases in the middle. The CDR3 has 15 residues. Germline V gives CDR1 SGHRS, CDR2 YFSETQ. The CDR3 loop reads CASSSQGMPNTEAFF. The DNA for the CDR3 is TGCGCCAGCAGCTCCCAGGGGATGCCGAACACTGAAGCTTTCTTT.

The chain has TRBV5-4 and TRBJ2-7; 7 nucleotides align to TRBD1. This CDR3 has 14 amino acids. With V trimmed by 4 bases and J by 3 bases, 7 bases remained unmatched. Germline values: CDR1 SGHNT, CDR2 YYREEE (reference sequence). CDR3 protein: CASSVTGTDYEQYF. CDR3 coding DNA: TGTGCCAGCAGCGTCACCGGGACAGACTACGAGCAGTACTTC.

This clonotype came up once. A much larger clone lies one base from this, so it may be a read error. The chain has TRBV20-1 and TRBJ1-2; 8 bases match TRBD1. This CDR3 is 14 amino acids long. CDR1 DFQATT and CDR2 SNEGSKA come from the germline V gene (reference sequence). The CDR3 DNA sequence: TGCAGTGCTAGACCAACCCAGGGGGCGTTTGGCAACACCTTC. Encoded protein: CSARPTQGAFGNTF.

This clonotype was seen a handful of times. The chain couples TRBV4-1 to TRBJ2-5; 12 nucleotides align to TRBD2. V lost 4 bases to trimming and J lost 5 bases; unmatched junction nucleotides: 14. The CDR3 loop spans 18 amino acids. The germline CDR1 and CDR2 sequences are MGHRA and YSYEKL. The CDR3 sequence is CASSLRTRPGTSGETQYF. In DNA form, the CDR3 reads TGCGCCAGCAGCCTCCGAACCCGTCCCGGGACTAGCGGGGAGACCCAGTACTTC.

As for this clonotype: A much larger clone is a single base away; this may be a read error. The V gene is TRBV7-9, the J gene TRBJ2-3; no reliable D call. The assigned J gene may be wrong: the sequence end matches TRBJ1-5 better. The CDR3 is made up of 12 amino acids. Germline V gene sequence: CDR1 SEHNR, CDR2 FQNEAQ (reference sequence). CDR3 coding DNA: TGTGCCAGCAGCTTAGCGAAGGATACGCAGCATTTT. It codes for CASSLAKDTQHF.

CDR3 in DNA: TGTGCCAGCTCACCACCCCCGGCAGGCGCGAACACCGGGGAGCTGTTTTTT. It yields the protein CASSPPPAGANTGELFF. J is TRBJ2-2 and V is TRBV18; D not certain. The germline gives CDR1 KGHSH, CDR2 LQKENI. The V end was cut by 0 bases, the J end by 0 bases, with 11 bases between. The CDR3 is 17 residues long.

The V and J genes are TRBV20-1 and TRBJ2-5; D remains ambiguous. CDR1 and CDR2 (germline): DFQATT, SNEGSKA (reference sequence). The V end lost 0 bases, the J end lost 4 bases, and 15 bases lay between the germline ends. The CDR3 consists of 15 residues. This CDR3 is CSAREGTRRPETQYF. CDR3 nucleotides: TGCAGTGCTAGAGAAGGTACCAGGCGGCCAGAGACCCAGTACTTC.

CDR3 loop: CASRDRGNQPQHF. The CDR3 region has the DNA TGTGCCAGCCGGGACAGGGGAAATCAGCCCCAGCATTTT. This chain uses TRBV19 with TRBJ1-5; TRBD1 agrees at 10 bases. This CDR3 contains 13 residues. In germline, CDR1 is LNHDA, CDR2 SQIVND (reference sequence). V lost 9 bases to trimming and J lost 4 bases; unmatched junction nucleotides: 3.